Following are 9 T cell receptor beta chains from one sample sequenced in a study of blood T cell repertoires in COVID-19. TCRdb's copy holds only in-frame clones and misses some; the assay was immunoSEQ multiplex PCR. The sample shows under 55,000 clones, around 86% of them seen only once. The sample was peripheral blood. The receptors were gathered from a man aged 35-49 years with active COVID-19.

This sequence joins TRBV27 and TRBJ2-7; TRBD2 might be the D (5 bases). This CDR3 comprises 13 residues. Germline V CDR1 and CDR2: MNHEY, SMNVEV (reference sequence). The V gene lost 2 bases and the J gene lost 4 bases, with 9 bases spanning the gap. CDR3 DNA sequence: TGTGCCAGCAGTTTACGGGGAGCTTACGAGCAGTACTTC. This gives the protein CASSLRGAYEQYF.

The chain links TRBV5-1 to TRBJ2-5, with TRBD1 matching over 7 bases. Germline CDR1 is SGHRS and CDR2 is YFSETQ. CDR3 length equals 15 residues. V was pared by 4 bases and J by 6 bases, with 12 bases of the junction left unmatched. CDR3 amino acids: CASSLALGQAQTQYF. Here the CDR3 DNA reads TGCGCCAGCAGCCTAGCCCTCGGACAGGCTCAGACCCAGTACTTC.

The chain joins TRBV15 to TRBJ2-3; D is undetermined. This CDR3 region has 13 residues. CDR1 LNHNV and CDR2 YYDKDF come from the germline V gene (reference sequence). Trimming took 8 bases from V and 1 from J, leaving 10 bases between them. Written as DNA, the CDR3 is TGTGCCACCTCCCCACTGCGCACAGATACGCAGTATTTT. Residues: CATSPLRTDTQYF.

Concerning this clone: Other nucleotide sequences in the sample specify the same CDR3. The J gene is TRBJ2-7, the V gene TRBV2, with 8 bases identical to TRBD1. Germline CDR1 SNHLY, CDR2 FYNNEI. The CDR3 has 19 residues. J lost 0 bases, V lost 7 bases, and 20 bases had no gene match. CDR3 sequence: CASTRRGTGRPTSSYEQYF. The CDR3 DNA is TGTGCCAGCACCCGGCGAGGGACAGGACGTCCTACTAGCTCCTACGAGCAGTACTTC.

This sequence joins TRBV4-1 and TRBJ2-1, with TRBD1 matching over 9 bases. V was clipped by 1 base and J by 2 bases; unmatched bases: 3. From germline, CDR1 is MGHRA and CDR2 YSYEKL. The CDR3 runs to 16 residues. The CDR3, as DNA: TGCGCCAGCAGCCAAGGAAGACAGGGGGCCTACAATGAGCAGTTCTTC. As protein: CASSQGRQGAYNEQFF.

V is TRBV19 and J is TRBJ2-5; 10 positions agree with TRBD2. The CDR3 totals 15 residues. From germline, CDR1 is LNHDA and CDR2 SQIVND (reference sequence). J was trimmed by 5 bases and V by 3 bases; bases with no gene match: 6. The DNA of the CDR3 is TGTGCCAGTAGTATTGAAGCGGGAGGGCCGGAGACCCAGTACTTC. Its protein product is CASSIEAGGPETQYF.

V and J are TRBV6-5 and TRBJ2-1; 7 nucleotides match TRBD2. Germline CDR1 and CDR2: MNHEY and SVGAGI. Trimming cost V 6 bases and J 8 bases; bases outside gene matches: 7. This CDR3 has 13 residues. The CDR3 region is CASSTGGRDEQFF. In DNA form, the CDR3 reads TGTGCCAGCAGCACGGGGGGAAGGGATGAGCAGTTCTTC.

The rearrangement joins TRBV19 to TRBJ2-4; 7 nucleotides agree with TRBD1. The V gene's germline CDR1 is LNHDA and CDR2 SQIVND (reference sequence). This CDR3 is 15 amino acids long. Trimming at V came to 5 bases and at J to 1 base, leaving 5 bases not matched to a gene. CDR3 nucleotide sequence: TGTGCCAGTAGTGTCACAGGGGTCGCCAAAAACATTCAGTACTTC. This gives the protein CASSVTGVAKNIQYF.

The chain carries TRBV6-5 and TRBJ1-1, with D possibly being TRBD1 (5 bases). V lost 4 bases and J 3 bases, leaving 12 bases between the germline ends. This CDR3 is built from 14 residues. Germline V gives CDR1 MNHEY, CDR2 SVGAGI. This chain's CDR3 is CASSSQGMDTEAFF. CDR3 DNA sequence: TGTGCCAGCAGTTCGCAGGGTATGGACACTGAAGCTTTCTTT.